This T cell receptor beta chain was sequenced for a study of shared clonotypes between healthy human individuals. The germline V gene encodes CDR1 SGHNT and CDR2 YENEEA. CDR3 length: 14 amino acids. J was trimmed by 6 bases and V by 0 bases; bases with no gene match: 3. Sequencing was performed with immunoSEQ multiplex PCR; in TCRdb, only in-frame clones are kept and a portion is missing. The table records 900,000 to 1,200,000 clones, about 84% of them present only once. This clone was detected once. This clonotype was sampled from a young man in good health. Some clones in this sample may be carry-over from other donors' samples. Sample: memory CD4+ T cells from PBMCs. This sample's subset: CD45RA-negative fraction. The chain uses TRBV11-3 and TRBJ2-3, with 7 bases fitting TRBD1. CDR3 protein: CASSLETGRDTQYF. CDR3 DNA sequence: TGTGCCAGCAGCTTAGAGACAGGGCGGGATACGCAGTATTTT.